Shown below are 27 T cell receptor beta chains from a single sample sequenced in a study of Tregs in tolerant kidney transplant recipients. The table came from immunoSEQ multiplex PCR; TCRdb's copy has only in-frame clones and leaves some out. The sample lists 50,000 to 80,000 clones; 98% were seen once. This specimen was Tregs from blood, taken before the transplant. These TCRs come from a human donor who received a combined kidney and bone marrow transplant.

Only one count was recorded for this clone. V and J are TRBV2 and TRBJ2-5, with TRBD2 matching over 14 bases. Germline lookup yields CDR1 SNHLY and CDR2 FYNNEI. CDR3 length: 17 amino acids. Losses at the gene ends were 5 bases for V and 2 bases for J; bases not matched to a gene: 7. The CDR3 protein is CASSLPGLAGVQETQYF. In nucleotides, the CDR3 is TGTGCCAGCAGTCTTCCGGGACTAGCGGGAGTACAAGAGACCCAGTACTTC.

The J gene is TRBJ2-1, the V gene TRBV19, with 11 positions matching TRBD2. The germline V gene encodes CDR1 LNHDA and CDR2 SQIVND (reference sequence). This CDR3 region has 18 residues. The J segment lost 7 bases and the V segment lost 4 bases, leaving 15 bases of the junction unmatched. CDR3 amino acids: CASSTGLAGGGVWNEQFF. CDR3 in DNA: TGTGCCAGTAGTACAGGCCTAGCGGGAGGAGGAGTTTGGAATGAGCAGTTCTTC.

J is TRBJ2-7 and V is TRBV5-1; no reliable D call. The V end lost 0 bases, the J end lost 2 bases, and 6 bases lay between the germline ends. The germline V gene has CDR1 SGHRS and CDR2 YFSETQ. This CDR3 has 13 residues. The CDR3 DNA sequence: TGCGCCAGCAGCTTGGCGCTAGCCTACGAGCAGTACTTC. Encoded protein: CASSLALAYEQYF.

The J gene is TRBJ1-6, the V gene TRBV4-1, with 7 bases fitting TRBD1. Trimming removed 1 base from V and 6 bases from J; junction bases left unmatched: 6. The CDR3 length is 16 residues. The germline V gene has CDR1 MGHRA and CDR2 YSYEKL. The CDR3 sequence is CASSQVLPGGNSPLHF. The CDR3, as DNA: TGCGCCAGCAGCCAAGTTTTGCCAGGGGGTAATTCACCCCTCCACTTT.

The V gene is TRBV5-1, the J gene TRBJ1-1; the match to TRBD1 covers 8 bases. Trimming at V came to 0 bases and at J to 6 bases, leaving 4 bases not matched to a gene. This CDR3 has 14 residues. Germline V gives CDR1 SGHRS, CDR2 YFSETQ. The CDR3 is CASSLVTGAPEAFF. The CDR3 DNA follows: TGCGCCAGCAGCTTGGTGACAGGGGCTCCTGAAGCTTTCTTT.

This chain joins TRBV20-1 and TRBJ1-2, with TRBD1 matching over 9 bases. Germline lookup yields CDR1 DFQATT and CDR2 SNEGSKA (reference sequence). The CDR3 extends over 11 amino acids. The chain's CDR3 is CNIQGAYGYTF. CDR3 DNA: TGCAATATACAGGGGGCCTATGGCTACACCTTC.

The rearrangement joins TRBV5-1 to TRBJ2-2; 9 bases are shared with TRBD1. CDR1 is SGHRS, CDR2 YFSETQ, per germline. The CDR3 sequence is 14 residues long. Unmatched junction bases numbered 5, after V lost 4 bases and J lost 7 bases. The CDR3 DNA sequence: TGCGCCAGCAGCCTGACAGGGGGGGACGGGGAGCTGTTTTTT. Amino acids: CASSLTGGDGELFF.

The V gene is TRBV14, the J gene TRBJ2-1; D might be TRBD1 (5 bases). CDR3 length: 12 amino acids. V lost 5 bases and J 12 bases, leaving 14 bases between the germline ends. Germline-derived CDR1 and CDR2 are SGHDN and FVKESK. This chain's CDR3 is CASSSEAQGQFF. The CDR3 DNA reads as TGTGCCAGCAGCTCCGAAGCCCAGGGGCAGTTCTTC.

The CDR3 loop is CASSKNVIGRTTTDTQYF. The CDR3 coding sequence is TGTGCCAGCAGCAAAAATGTGATAGGGAGAACCACCACAGATACGCAGTATTTT. The genes are TRBV21-1 and TRBJ2-3; the table assigns TRBD2, which was not confirmed against the DNA. TRBV21-1 is shown as a pseudogene. CDR3 length equals 18 residues.

V and J are TRBV2 and TRBJ2-7; possibly TRBD2 for D (6 bases). Per the germline V gene, CDR1 is SNHLY and CDR2 is FYNNEI. The CDR3 is made up of 14 amino acids. V lost 4 bases and J 4 bases, leaving 14 bases between the germline ends. The CDR3: CASSGTISVYEQYF. The DNA of the CDR3 is TGTGCCAGCAGTGGGACTATTTCGGTGTACGAGCAGTACTTC. Full variable domain (outside the CDR3, taken from reference TRBV2 and TRBJ2-7): EPEVTQTPSHQVTQMGQEVILRCVPISNHLYFYWYRQILGQKVEFLVSFYNNEISEKSEIFDDQFSVERPDGSNFTLKIRSTKLEDSAMYFCASSGTISVYEQYFGPGTRLTVT.

J is TRBJ2-5 and V is TRBV20-1; TRBD2 is a possible D gene (5 bases). CDR3 length: 11 amino acids. CDR1 DFQATT and CDR2 SNEGSKA come from the germline V gene (reference sequence). V was trimmed by 6 bases and J by 5 bases, leaving 10 bases between them. The CDR3 DNA reads as TGCAGTGCGCGGACTGCGGAGACCCAGTACTTC. Its translation is CSARTAETQYF.

The gene calls are TRBV7-3 and TRBJ1-2, with TRBD1 matching over 7 bases. The CDR3 totals 14 residues. Per germline, CDR1 SGHTA and CDR2 FQGTGA. V shed 5 bases and J 6 bases; nucleotides not matched to a gene: 9. In nucleotides, the CDR3 is TGTGCCAGCAGCCGCCAAATTACAGGGGATGGCTACACCTTC. Translation gives CASSRQITGDGYTF.

The chain recombines TRBV10-2 with TRBJ1-2, with D possibly matching TRBD1 (6 bases). CDR1 is WSHSY, CDR2 SAAADI, per germline. CDR3 size: 14 residues. V lost 8 bases and J lost 0, with 13 bases in between. The CDR3 reads CASGLGGSNYGYTF. Here the CDR3 DNA reads TGCGCCAGCGGACTAGGGGGTTCTAACTATGGCTACACCTTC.

The chain is built from TRBV5-8 and TRBJ2-1; no reliable D call. V lost 0 bases, J lost 7 bases, and 11 bases lay in between. This CDR3 spans 14 amino acids. Germline CDR1 is SGHTS and CDR2 is YDEGEE. The chain's CDR3 is CASSLVLLINEQFF. The CDR3 DNA reads TGTGCCAGCAGCTTGGTGCTACTAATAAATGAGCAGTTCTTC.

The rearrangement joins TRBV6-1 to TRBJ1-1; D remains unclear. With 5 bases removed from V and 0 bases from J, the gap between germline ends came to 4 bases. CDR3 size: 12 residues. Germline lookup yields CDR1 MNHNS and CDR2 SASEGT. The CDR3 region is CASSLLNTEAFF. The CDR3 DNA sequence: TGTGCCAGCAGTCTTTTGAACACTGAAGCTTTCTTT.

The chain joins TRBV5-1 to TRBJ2-5; TRBD1 matches at 8 bases. Germline V lookup: CDR1 SGHRS, CDR2 YFSETQ. V lost 5 bases, J lost 5 bases, and 8 bases stayed unmatched. CDR3 length equals 14 residues. The CDR3 loop is CASSYGQGAETQYF. In nucleotides, the CDR3 is TGCGCCAGCAGTTACGGTCAGGGGGCGGAGACCCAGTACTTC.

The V gene is TRBV27, the J gene TRBJ2-5; 7 bases match TRBD1. The J call may be incorrect, as the DNA end agrees better with TRBJ2-7. CDR1 is MNHEY, CDR2 SMNVEV, per germline (reference sequence). CDR3 length: 15 amino acids. CDR3: CASSKNRQGTYEQYF. Written as DNA, the CDR3 is TGTGCCAGCAGTAAGAATCGACAGGGAACCTACGAGCAGTACTTC.

The V call is TRBV15, the J call TRBJ1-1; no clear D gene. Between the trimmed V and J ends, which lost 3 bases and 4 bases, there was a span of 21 bases. The germline gives CDR1 LNHNV, CDR2 YYDKDF (reference sequence). This CDR3 has 17 residues. The CDR3 bases are TGTGCCACCAGCAGGACTGGAACGCTCCAAGGAATCACTGAAGCTTTCTTT. Its protein is CATSRTGTLQGITEAFF.

The chain employs TRBV7-3 and TRBJ2-7; D ambiguous. Germline CDR1 and CDR2: SGHTA and FQGTGA. The length of the CDR3 is 12 residues. Trimming stripped 5 bases from V and 3 bases from J, with 8 bases between. In DNA, the CDR3 is TGTGCCAGCAGCCCCTTTTACTACGAGCAGTACTTC. Amino acid sequence: CASSPFYYEQYF.

This clone was recorded only once. This chain uses TRBV7-2 with TRBJ1-2, with 8 bases aligning to TRBD1. This CDR3 is built from 14 residues. Germline V gene sequence: CDR1 SGHTA, CDR2 FQGNSA. V lost 4 bases and J lost 6; bases outside the gene matches: 7. CDR3 nucleotide sequence: TGTGCCAGCAGCTCCCGGGACAGGAGCAATGGCTACACCTTC. Encoded protein: CASSSRDRSNGYTF.

The CDR3 sequence is CASSFPRVGELFF. DNA for the CDR3: TGCGCCAGCAGCTTTCCCCGGGTGGGGGAGCTGTTTTTT. The rearrangement uses TRBV5-1 and TRBJ2-2; no clear D. V was cut by 2 bases and J by 8 bases, with 10 bases left in between. The CDR3 length is 13 residues. Germline V gene sequence: CDR1 SGHRS, CDR2 YFSETQ.

V and J are TRBV19 and TRBJ1-2; 10 positions match TRBD1. V lost 5 bases, J lost 4 bases, and 4 bases stayed unmatched. CDR1 and CDR2 (germline): LNHDA, SQIVND (reference sequence). This CDR3 is 14 amino acids long. CDR3 residues: CASSPGTGVYGYTF. The CDR3 bases are TGTGCCAGTAGTCCCGGGACAGGGGTCTATGGCTACACCTTC.

The rearrangement joins TRBV7-9 to TRBJ2-3; 8 positions agree with TRBD2. The V gene's germline CDR1 is SEHNR and CDR2 FQNEAQ (reference sequence). This CDR3 is 15 amino acids long. V was pared by 6 bases and J by 4 bases, with 9 bases of the junction left unmatched. Here the CDR3 reads CASRSSGSGADTQYF. The CDR3 region has the DNA TGTGCCAGCAGATCCAGCGGGAGCGGGGCAGATACGCAGTATTTT. Combining the CDR3 with reference TRBV7-9 and TRBJ2-3 gives the whole variable domain DTGVSQNPRHKITKRGQNVTFRCDPISEHNRLYWYRQTLGQGPEFLTYFQNEAQLEKSRLLSDRFSAERPKGSFSTLEIQRTEQGDSAMYLCASRSSGSGADTQYFGPGTRLTVL.

The rearrangement links TRBV10-3 to TRBJ1-5; tentative D call: TRBD1 (5 bases). V was cut by 2 bases and J by 7 bases, with 9 bases left in between. The CDR3 spans 13 residues. Germline loops: CDR1 ENHRY, CDR2 SYGVKD. CDR3 nucleotides: TGTGCCATCAGTGAGAGGGGATCGCAGCCCCAGCATTTT. It specifies CAISERGSQPQHF.

V gene TRBV23-1 combines with J gene TRBJ2-3; 9 bases match TRBD2. TRBV23-1 is filed as an ORF, its function uncertain. The junction had 7 bases not matched to a gene; V was cut back by 2 bases and J by 1 base. CDR3 length: 17 residues. The CDR3 sequence: CASSQKTGTSCTDTQYF. DNA of the CDR3: TGCGCCAGCAGTCAAAAGACCGGGACTAGCTGCACAGATACGCAGTATTTT.

The chain is built from TRBV18 and TRBJ1-3; D is possibly TRBD1 (6 bases). From germline, CDR1 is KGHSH and CDR2 LQKENI. This CDR3 comprises 18 residues. V lost 3 bases and J lost 0, with 18 bases in between. In DNA form, the CDR3 reads TGTGCCAGCTCACCGGGGGCAGGGGCGACACACTCTGGAAACACCATATATTTT. This translates into CASSPGAGATHSGNTIYF.

V and J are TRBV10-3 and TRBJ1-5, with D hard to call. CDR1 is ENHRY and CDR2 is SYGVKD in the germline V gene. Trimming removed 7 bases at V and 3 bases at J, with 16 bases between. This CDR3 has 15 residues. CDR3 sequence (DNA): TGTGCCATCATTGAAGGCGGCTCCGTCAATCAGCCCCAGCATTTT. It codes for CAIIEGGSVNQPQHF.